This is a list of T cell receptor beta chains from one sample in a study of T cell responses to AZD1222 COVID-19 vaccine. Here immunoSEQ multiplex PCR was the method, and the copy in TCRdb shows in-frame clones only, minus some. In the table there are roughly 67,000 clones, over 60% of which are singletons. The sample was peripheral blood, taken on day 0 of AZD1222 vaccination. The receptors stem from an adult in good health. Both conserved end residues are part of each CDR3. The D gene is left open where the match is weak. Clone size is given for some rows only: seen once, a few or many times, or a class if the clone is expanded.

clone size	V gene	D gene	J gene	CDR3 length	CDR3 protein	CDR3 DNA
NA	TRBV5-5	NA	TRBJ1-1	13	CASRWTENTEAFF	TGTGCCAGCAGATGGACGGAGAACACTGAAGCTTTCTTT
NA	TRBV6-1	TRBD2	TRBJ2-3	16	CASSEPLGGGADTQYF	TGTGCCAGCAGTGAACCCTTGGGCGGGGGGGCCGATACGCAGTATTTT
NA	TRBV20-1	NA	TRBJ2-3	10	CSASLDTQYF	TGCAGTGCTAGTTTAGATACGCAGTATTTT
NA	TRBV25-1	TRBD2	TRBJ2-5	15	CASSEVWRGGVAQYF	TGTGCCAGCAGTGAGGTCTGGCGGGGGGGCGTGGCCCAGTACTTC
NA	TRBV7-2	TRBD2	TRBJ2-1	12	CASRLAGEARFF	TGTGCCAGCAGACTAGCGGGGGAGGCTCGGTTCTTC
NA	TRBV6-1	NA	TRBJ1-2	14	CASSEGVRGYGYTF	TGTGCCAGCAGTGAAGGAGTCAGGGGCTATGGCTACACCTTC
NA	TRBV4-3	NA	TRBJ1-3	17	CASSQDWGARGGNTIYF	TGCGCCAGCAGCCAAGATTGGGGGGCAAGGGGCGGAAACACCATATATTTT
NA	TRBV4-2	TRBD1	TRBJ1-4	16	CASSQGPGQGHEKLFF	TGTGCCAGCAGCCAGGGACCGGGACAGGGTCATGAAAAACTGTTTTTT
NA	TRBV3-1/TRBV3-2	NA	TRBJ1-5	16	CASSQGVPHSNQPQHF	TGTGCCAGCAGCCAAGGGGTCCCGCATAGCAATCAGCCCCAGCATTTT
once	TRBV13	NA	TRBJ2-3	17	CASSPQGSGVPTDTQYF	TGTGCCAGCAGCCCCCAGGGATCGGGGGTCCCCACAGATACGCAGTATTTT
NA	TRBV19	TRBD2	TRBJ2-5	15	CASSILAGGQKTQYF	TGTGCCAGTAGTATCCTAGCGGGGGGTCAAAAGACCCAGTACTTC
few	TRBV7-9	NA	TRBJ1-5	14	CASSLVGTEQPQHF	TGTGCCAGCAGCTTAGTCGGGACGGAACAGCCCCAGCATTTT
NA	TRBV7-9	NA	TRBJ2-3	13	CASSSQSTDTQYF	TGTGCCAGCAGCTCACAGAGCACAGATACGCAGTATTTT